This T cell receptor (beta chain) is from a study of T cell repertoires in cytomegalovirus infection. Across the study: The authors used CMV epitopes that were HLA-C-restricted (recently identified) and HLA-B-restricted (well studied). Signatures in public TCR beta sequences pointed to both CMV infection and matching HLA type. Whole-study findings and limits: Summed frequency of public TCR beta families distinguished CMV carriers with the relevant HLA. HLA-C-restricted CMV-specific TCR beta clonotypes prevailed in the ex vivo response.

To note about this clonotype: Its cognate antigen is unknown.

Using its own MiXCR run on the reads, TCRdb lists one record per CDR3 protein. The sample consists of tens of thousands of distinct CDR3 sequences, roughly 25% of them appearing once. Germline-derived CDR1 and CDR2 are LGHNA and YSLEER. V trimming: 0 bases; J trimming: 2 bases; junction bases outside the gene matches: 1. The CDR3 covers 16 residues. The chain joins TRBV4-3 to TRBJ2-7, with 13 bases matching TRBD2. The material was CD8+ T cells from cultured PBMCs, obtained from culture after CMV antigen stimulation. The receptor was isolated from a human donor in good health (CMV status not recorded). Some clones in this sample may be carry-over from other donors' samples. Here the CDR3 reads CASSQEGLAGAYEQYF. For the CDR3, the DNA is TGCGCCAGCAGCCAAGAAGGACTAGCGGGAGCCTACGAGCAGTACTTC.